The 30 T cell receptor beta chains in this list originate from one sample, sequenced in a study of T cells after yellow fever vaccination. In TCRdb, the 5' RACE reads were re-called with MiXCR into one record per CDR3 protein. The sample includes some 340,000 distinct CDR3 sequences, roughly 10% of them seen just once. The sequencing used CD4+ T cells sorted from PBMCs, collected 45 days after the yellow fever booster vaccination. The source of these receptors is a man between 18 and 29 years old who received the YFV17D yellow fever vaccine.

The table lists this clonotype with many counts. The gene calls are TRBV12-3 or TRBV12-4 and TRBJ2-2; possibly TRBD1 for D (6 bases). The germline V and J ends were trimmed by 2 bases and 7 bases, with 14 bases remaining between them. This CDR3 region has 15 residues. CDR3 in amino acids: CASSLQGPPFGELFF. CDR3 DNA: TGTGCCAGCAGTTTACAGGGGCCTCCTTTCGGGGAGCTGTTTTTT.

CDR3 nucleotides: TGTGCCAGCAGAGGGGGGGGGCGCGACACTGAAGCTTTCTTT. It translates to CASRGGGRDTEAFF. V usage is TRBV7-9 and J usage is TRBJ1-1; a weak D match, TRBD1 (6 bases). CDR3 length: 14 amino acids. Trimming stripped 6 bases from V and 3 bases from J, with 14 bases between. The germline V gene encodes CDR1 SEHNR and CDR2 FQNEAQ (reference sequence).

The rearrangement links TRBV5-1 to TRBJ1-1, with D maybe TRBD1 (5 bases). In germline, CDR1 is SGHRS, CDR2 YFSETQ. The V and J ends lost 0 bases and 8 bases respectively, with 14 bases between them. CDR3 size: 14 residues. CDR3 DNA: TGCGCCAGCAGCTTGGCCGGAGGGGCGCGGGAAGCTTTCTTT. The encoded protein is CASSLAGGAREAFF. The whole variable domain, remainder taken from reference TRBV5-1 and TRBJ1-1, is KAGVTQTPRYLIKTRGQQVTLSCSPISGHRSVSWYQQTPGQGLQFLFEYFSETQRNKGNFPGRFSGRQFSNSRSEMNVSTLELGDSALYLCASSLAGGAREAFFGQGTRLTVV.

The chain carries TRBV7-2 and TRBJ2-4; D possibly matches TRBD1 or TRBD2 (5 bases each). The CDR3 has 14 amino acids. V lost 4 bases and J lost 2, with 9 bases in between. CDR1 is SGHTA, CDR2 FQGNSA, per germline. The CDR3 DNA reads TGTGCCAGCAGCTGGGACGTGACCAAAAACATTCAGTACTTC. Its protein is CASSWDVTKNIQYF.

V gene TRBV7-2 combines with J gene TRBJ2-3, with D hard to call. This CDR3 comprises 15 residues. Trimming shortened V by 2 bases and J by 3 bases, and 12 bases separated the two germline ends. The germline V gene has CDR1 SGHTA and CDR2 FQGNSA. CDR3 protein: CASSLFADKTDTQYF. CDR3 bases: TGTGCCAGCAGCTTATTCGCCGACAAAACAGATACGCAGTATTTT. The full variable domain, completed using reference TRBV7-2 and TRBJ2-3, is GAGVSQSPSNKVTEKGKDVELRCDPISGHTALYWYRQSLGQGLEFLIYFQGNSAPDKSGLPSDRFSAERTGGSVSTLTIQRTQQEDSAVYLCASSLFADKTDTQYFGPGTRLTVL.

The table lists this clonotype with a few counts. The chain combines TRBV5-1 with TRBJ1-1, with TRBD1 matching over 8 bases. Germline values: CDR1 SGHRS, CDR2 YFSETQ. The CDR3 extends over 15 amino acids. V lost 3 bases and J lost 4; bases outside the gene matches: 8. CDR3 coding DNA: TGCGCCAGCAGCTACACTACAGGGGGAAGCACTGAAGCTTTCTTT. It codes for CASSYTTGGSTEAFF.

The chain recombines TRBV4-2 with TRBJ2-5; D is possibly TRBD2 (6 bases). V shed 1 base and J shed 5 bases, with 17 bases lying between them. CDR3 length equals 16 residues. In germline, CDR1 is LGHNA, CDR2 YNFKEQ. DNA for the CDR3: TGTGCCAGCAGCCAAGTAACGGGGCCAAGCGGGGAGACCCAGTACTTC. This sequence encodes CASSQVTGPSGETQYF.

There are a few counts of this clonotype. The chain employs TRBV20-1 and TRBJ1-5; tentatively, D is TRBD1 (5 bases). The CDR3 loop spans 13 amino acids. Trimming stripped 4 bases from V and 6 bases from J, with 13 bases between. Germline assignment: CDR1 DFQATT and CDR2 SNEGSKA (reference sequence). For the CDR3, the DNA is TGCAGTGCTACACGGCCAGGGTCTCAGCCCCAGCATTTT. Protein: CSATRPGSQPQHF.

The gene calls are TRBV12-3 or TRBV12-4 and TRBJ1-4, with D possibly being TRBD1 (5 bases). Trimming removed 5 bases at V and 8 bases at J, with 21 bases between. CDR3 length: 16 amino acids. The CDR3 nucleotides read TGTGCCAGCAGTCCCCCATGGTTGGGGGTTGACGAAAAACTGTTTTTT. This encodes CASSPPWLGVDEKLFF.

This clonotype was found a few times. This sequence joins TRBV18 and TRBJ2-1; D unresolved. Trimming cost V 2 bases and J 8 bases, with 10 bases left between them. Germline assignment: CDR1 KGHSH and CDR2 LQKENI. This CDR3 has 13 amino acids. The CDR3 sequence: CASSPRNLDEQFF. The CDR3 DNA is TGTGCCAGCTCACCAAGGAACCTCGATGAGCAGTTCTTC.

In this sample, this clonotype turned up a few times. The CDR3 sequence is CASSQARTRLIGELFF. CDR3 nucleotide sequence: TGCGCCAGCAGCCAAGCTAGGACTAGGTTGATCGGGGAGCTGTTTTTT. The V gene is TRBV4-3, the J gene TRBJ2-2, with 7 bases that match TRBD2. Germline CDR1 LGHNA, CDR2 YSLEER. The length of the CDR3 is 16 residues. V lost 1 base to trimming and J lost 7 bases; unmatched junction nucleotides: 9.

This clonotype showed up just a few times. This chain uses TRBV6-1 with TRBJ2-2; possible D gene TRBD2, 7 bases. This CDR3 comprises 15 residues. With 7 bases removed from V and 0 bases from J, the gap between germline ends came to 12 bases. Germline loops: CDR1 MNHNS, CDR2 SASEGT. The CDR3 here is CASTKGGANTGELFF. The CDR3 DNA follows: TGTGCCAGCACCAAGGGGGGGGCGAACACCGGGGAGCTGTTTTTT.

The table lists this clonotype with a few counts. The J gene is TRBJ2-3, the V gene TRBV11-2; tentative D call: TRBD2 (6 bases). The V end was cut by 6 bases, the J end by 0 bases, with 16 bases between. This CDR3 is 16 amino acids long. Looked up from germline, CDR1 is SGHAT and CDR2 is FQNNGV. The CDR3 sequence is CASRSLMGGSTDTQYF. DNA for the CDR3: TGTGCCAGCAGATCCCTCATGGGGGGAAGCACAGATACGCAGTATTTT.

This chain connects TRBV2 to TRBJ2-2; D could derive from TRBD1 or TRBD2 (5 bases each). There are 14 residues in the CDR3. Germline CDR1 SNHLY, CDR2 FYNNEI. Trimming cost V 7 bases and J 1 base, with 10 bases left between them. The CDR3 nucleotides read TGTGCCAGCAAACGGGGACGGAACACCGGGGAGCTGTTTTTT. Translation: CASKRGRNTGELFF.

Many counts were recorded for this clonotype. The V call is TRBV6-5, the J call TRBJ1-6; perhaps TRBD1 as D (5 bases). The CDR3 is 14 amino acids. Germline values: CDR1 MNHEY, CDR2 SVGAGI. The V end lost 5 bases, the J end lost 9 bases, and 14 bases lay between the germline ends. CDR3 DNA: TGTGCCAGCAGTGCCCAGCGGGGGGGTTCACCCCTCCACTTT. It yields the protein CASSAQRGGSPLHF.

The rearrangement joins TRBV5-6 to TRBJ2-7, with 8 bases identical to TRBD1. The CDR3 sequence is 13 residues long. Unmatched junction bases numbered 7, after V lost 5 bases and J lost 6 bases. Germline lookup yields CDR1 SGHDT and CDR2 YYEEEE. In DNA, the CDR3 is TGTGCCAGCAGGTTGACAGGGGTGTCCGAGCAGTACGTC. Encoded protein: CASRLTGVSEQYV.

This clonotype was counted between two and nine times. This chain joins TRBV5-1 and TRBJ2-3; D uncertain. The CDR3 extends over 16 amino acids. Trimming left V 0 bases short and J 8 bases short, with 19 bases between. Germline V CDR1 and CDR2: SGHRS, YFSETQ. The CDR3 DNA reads TGCGCCAGCAGCTTGGATGTCGGGCCGCCGTCAGGTACGCAGTATTTT. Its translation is CASSLDVGPPSGTQYF.

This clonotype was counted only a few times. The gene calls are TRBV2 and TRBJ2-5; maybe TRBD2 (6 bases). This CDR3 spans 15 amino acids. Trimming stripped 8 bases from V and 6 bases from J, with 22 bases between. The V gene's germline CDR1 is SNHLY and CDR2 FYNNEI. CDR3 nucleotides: TGTGCCAGCGGGCCAGGGACTCTGTCGGGGAAGACCCAGTACTTC. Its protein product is CASGPGTLSGKTQYF.

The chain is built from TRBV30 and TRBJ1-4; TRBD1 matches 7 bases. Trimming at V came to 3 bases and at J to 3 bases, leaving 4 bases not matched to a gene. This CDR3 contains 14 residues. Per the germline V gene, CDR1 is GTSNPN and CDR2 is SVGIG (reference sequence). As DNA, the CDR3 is TGTGCCTGGAGGCGAACAGGGGCTAATGAAAAACTGTTTTTT. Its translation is CAWRRTGANEKLFF.

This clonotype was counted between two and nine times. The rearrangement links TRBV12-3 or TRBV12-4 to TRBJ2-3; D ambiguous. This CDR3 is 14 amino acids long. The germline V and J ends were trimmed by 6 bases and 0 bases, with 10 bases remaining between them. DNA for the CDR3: TGTGCCAGCAGGCTCCAGCTAAGCACAGATACGCAGTATTTT. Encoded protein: CASRLQLSTDTQYF.

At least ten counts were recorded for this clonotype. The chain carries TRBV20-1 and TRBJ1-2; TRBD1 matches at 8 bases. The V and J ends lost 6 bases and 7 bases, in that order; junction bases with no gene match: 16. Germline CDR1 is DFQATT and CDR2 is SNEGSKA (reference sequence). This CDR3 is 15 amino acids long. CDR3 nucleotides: TGCAGTGCGAGCGGGACAGGCTGGAGTACGGCTGGCTACACCTTC. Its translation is CSASGTGWSTAGYTF.

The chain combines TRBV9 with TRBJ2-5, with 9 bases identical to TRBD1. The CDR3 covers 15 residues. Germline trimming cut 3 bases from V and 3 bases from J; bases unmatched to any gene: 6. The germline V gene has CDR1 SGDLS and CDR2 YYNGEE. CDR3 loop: CASSARGDREETQYF. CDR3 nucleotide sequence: TGTGCCAGCAGCGCCCGCGGGGACAGGGAAGAGACCCAGTACTTC.

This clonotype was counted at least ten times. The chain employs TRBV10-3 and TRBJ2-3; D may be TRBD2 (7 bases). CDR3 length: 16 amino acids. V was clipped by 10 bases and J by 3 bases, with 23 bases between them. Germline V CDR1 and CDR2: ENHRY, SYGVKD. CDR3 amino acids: CANSGGGPTGTDTQYF. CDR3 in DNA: TGTGCCAACTCCGGCGGGGGCCCAACTGGGACAGATACGCAGTATTTT.

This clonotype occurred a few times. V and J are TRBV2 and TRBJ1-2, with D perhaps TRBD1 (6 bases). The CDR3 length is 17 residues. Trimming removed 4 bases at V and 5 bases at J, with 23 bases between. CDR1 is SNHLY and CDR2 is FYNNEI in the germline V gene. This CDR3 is CASSVDGTRRNLYGYTF. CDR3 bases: TGTGCCAGCAGTGTTGACGGGACACGACGGAACCTTTATGGCTACACCTTC.

DNA for the CDR3: TGTGCCAGCAGTTACGGACGGGGAGGAGATACGCAGTATTTT. Encoded protein: CASSYGRGGDTQYF. This rearrangement joins TRBV6-5 to TRBJ2-3; possibly TRBD2 for D (6 bases). Trimming took off 2 bases at V and 5 bases at J, with 11 bases between the two ends. The CDR3 extends over 14 amino acids. CDR1 and CDR2 (germline): MNHEY, SVGAGI.

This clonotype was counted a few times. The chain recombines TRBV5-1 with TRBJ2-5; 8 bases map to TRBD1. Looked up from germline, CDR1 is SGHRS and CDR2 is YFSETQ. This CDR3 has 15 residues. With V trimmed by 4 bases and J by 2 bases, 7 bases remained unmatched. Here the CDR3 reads CASSIQGQGQETQYF. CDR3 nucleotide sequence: TGCGCCAGCAGCATTCAAGGACAGGGACAAGAGACCCAGTACTTC.

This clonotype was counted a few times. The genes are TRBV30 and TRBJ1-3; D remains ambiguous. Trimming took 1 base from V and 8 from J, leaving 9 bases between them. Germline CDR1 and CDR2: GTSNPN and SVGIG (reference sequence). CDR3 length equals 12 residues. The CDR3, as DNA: TGTGCCTGGAGTGCGGCCGGTTACACCATATATTTT. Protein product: CAWSAAGYTIYF.

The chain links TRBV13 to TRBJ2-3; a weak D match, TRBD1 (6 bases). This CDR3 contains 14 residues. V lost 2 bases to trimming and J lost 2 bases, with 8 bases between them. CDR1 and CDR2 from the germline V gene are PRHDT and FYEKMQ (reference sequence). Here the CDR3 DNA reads TGTGCCAGCAGCTTACACAGGGACACAGATACGCAGTATTTT. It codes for CASSLHRDTDTQYF.

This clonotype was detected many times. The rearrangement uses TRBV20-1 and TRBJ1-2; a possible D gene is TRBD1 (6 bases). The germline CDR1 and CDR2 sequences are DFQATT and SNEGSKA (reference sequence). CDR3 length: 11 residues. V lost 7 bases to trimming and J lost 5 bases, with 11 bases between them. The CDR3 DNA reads TGCAGTGGAACAGGGACGTATGGCTACACCTTC. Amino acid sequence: CSGTGTYGYTF.

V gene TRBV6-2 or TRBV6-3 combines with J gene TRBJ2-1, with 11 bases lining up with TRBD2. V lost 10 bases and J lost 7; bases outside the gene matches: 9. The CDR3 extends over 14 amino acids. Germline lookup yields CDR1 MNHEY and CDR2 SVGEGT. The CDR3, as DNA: TGTGCCACTTTAAGGACTAGCGGGTCAAATGAGCAGTTCTTC. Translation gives CATLRTSGSNEQFF.